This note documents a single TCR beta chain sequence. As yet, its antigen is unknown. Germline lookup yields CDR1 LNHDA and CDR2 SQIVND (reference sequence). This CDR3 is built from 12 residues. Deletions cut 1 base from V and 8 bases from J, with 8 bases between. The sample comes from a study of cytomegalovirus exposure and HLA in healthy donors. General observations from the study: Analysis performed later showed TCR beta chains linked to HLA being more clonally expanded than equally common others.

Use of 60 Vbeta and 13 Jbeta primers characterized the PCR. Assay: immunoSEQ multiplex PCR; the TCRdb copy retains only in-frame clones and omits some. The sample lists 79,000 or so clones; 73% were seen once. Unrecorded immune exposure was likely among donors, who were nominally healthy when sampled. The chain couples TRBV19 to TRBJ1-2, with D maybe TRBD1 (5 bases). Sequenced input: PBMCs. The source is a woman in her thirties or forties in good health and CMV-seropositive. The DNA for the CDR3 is TGTGCCAGTAGTATAGTGGGGCACGGCTACACCTTC. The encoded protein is CASSIVGHGYTF. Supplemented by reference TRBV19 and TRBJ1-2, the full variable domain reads DGGITQSPKYLFRKEGQNVTLSCEQNLNHDAMYWYRQDPGQGLRLIYYSQIVNDFQKGDIAEGYSVSREKKESFPLTVTSAQKNPTAFYLCASSIVGHGYTFGSGTRLTVV.